The rows below give T cell receptor beta chains drawn from one sample of a study of T cell responses to AZD1222 COVID-19 vaccine. The data were produced by immunoSEQ multiplex PCR, yet TCRdb's version contains in-frame clones alone and is incomplete. The sample has about 150,000 clones; approximately 90% are singletons. The material was peripheral blood, obtained 28 days after the second AZD1222 dose. Every receptor here comes from an adult who received the AZD1222 COVID-19 vaccine. Both conserved end residues are part of each CDR3. A D gene is named only where the DNA matches it firmly. Only some rows state a clone size, as once, few, many or a class for expanded clones.

v_gene	abundance	d_gene	j_gene	CDR3nt	CDR3aa
TRBV30	once	TRBD1	TRBJ2-1	TGTGCCTGGGCTTGGACAGGGGACAATGAGCAGTTCTTC	CAWAWTGDNEQFF
TRBV4-1	.	.	TRBJ2-1	TGCGCCAGCAGCCAAGGCGGGGCTGGGCGGGATGAGCAGTTCTTC	CASSQGGAGRDEQFF
TRBV25-1	.	.	TRBJ2-1	TGTGCCAGCCAACCCGAACAGGGACTCCTCTACAATGAGCAGTTCTTC	CASQPEQGLLYNEQFF
TRBV7-2	.	TRBD1	TRBJ2-1	TGTGCCAGCAGCTTACCGGGACAGGCCAATGAGCAGTTCTTC	CASSLPGQANEQFF
TRBV5-8	.	TRBD1	TRBJ1-1	TGTGCCAGCAGCTTAAACAGGGGGCTTGGCACTGAAGCTTTCTTT	CASSLNRGLGTEAFF
TRBV2	.	.	TRBJ2-1	TGTGCCAGCAGTCCGACAGGGTTCGGGGGCCATGAGCAGTTCTTC	CASSPTGFGGHEQFF
TRBV9	.	TRBD1	TRBJ1-2	TGTGCCAGCAGCGTAGCCCTGGGACAGGGTGATGGCTACACCTTC	CASSVALGQGDGYTF
TRBV30	.	TRBD2	TRBJ2-1	TGTGCCTGGACGGGACTATACCTTTTTGATGAGCAGTTCTTC	CAWTGLYLFDEQFF
TRBV4-1	once	TRBD2	TRBJ2-2	TGCGCCAGCAGCCAACAAAGTGGGGCGGGAGGGTTTGACGGGGAGCTGTTTTTT	CASSQQSGAGGFDGELFF
TRBV27	.	.	TRBJ1-5	TGTGCCAGCAGTCCTCTTATGCAGTGGGATCAGCCCCAGCATTTT	CASSPLMQWDQPQHF
TRBV4-2	.	TRBD2	TRBJ2-3	TGTGCCAGCAGCCAATCCTTTGGGGGAGGGGACCACCGCACAGATACGCAGTATTTT	CASSQSFGGGDHRTDTQYF
TRBV6-2/TRBV6-3	.	.	TRBJ1-2	TGTGCCAGCAGTTTCCAGACAGGACCTTATGGCTACACCTTC	CASSFQTGPYGYTF